This TCR beta chain is drawn from a study of shared clonotypes between healthy human individuals. The CDR3 has 13 residues. Unmatched junction bases numbered 9, after V lost 6 bases and J lost 8 bases. The V gene's germline CDR1 is SEHNR and CDR2 FQNEAQ (reference sequence). Naive CD8 cells lacked CD45RO, underwent positive selection for CCR7 and left out terminally differentiated effector memory CD45RA+ cells. The repertoire was sequenced with immunoSEQ multiplex PCR; TCRdb's copy has only in-frame clones and lacks some. The sample holds around 2.1 million clones, roughly 91% seen once. This clonotype was obtained from a young man in good health. Some clones in this sample may be carry-over from other donors' samples. The chain uses TRBV7-9 and TRBJ1-2; 7 bases are a match to TRBD1. The specimen sequenced was naive CD8+ T cells from PBMCs. The CDR3, as DNA: TGTGCCAGCAGGTCTGACAGGGTGGTCGGCTACACCTTC. It specifies CASRSDRVVGYTF.